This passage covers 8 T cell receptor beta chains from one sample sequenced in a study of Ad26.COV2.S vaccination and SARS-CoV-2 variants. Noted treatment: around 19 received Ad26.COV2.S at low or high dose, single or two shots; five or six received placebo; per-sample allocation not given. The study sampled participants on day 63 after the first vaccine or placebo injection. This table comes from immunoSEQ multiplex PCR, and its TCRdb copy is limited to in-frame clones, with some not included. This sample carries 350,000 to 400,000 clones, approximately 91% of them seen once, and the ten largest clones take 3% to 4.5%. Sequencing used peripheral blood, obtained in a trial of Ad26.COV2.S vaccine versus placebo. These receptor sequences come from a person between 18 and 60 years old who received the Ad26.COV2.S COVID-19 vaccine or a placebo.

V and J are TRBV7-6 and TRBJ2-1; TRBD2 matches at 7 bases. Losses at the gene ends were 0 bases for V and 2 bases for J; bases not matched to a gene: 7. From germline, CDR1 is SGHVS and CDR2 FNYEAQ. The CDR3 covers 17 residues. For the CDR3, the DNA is TGTGCCAGCAGCTTAGCGGCTAGTGGGGGGGCCTACAATGAGCAGTTCTTC. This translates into CASSLAASGGAYNEQFF.

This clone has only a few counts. Written as DNA, the CDR3 is TGTGCCAGCAGCCCGGACACTAATTCCTATGGCTACACCTTC. Translation gives CASSPDTNSYGYTF. The chain couples TRBV2 to TRBJ1-2, with D tentatively TRBD1 (5 bases). This CDR3 has 14 amino acids. Per germline, CDR1 SNHLY and CDR2 FYNNEI. Deletions cut 6 bases from V and 4 bases from J, with 15 bases between.

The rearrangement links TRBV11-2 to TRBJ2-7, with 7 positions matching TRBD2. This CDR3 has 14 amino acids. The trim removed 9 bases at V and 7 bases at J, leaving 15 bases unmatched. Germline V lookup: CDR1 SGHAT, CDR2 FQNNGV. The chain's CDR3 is CASGEGRVSTEQYF. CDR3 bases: TGTGCCAGTGGAGAGGGGAGGGTATCAACTGAGCAGTACTTC.

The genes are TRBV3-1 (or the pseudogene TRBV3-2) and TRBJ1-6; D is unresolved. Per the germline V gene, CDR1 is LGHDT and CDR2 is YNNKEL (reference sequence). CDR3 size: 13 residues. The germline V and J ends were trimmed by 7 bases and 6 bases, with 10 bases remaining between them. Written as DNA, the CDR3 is TGTGCCAGCAAAGCCCGACCTAATTCACCCCTCCACTTT. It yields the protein CASKARPNSPLHF.

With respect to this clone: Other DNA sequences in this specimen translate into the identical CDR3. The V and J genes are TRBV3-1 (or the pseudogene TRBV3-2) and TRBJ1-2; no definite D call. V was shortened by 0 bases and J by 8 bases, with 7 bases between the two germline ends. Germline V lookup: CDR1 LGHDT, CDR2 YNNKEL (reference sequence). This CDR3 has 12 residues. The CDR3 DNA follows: TGTGCCAGCAGCCAAGATAAGGCGGGCTACACCTTC. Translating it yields CASSQDKAGYTF.

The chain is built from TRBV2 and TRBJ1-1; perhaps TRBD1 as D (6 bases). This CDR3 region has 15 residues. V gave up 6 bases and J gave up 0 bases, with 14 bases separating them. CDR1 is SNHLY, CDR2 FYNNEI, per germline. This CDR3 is CASRAVRGMNTEAFF. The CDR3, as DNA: TGTGCCAGCAGGGCCGTCAGGGGTATGAACACTGAAGCTTTCTTT.

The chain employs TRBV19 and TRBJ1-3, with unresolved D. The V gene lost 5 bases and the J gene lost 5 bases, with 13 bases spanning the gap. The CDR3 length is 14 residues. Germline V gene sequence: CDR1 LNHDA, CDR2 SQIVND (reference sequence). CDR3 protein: CASSPSSGRNTIYF. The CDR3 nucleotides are TGTGCCAGTAGTCCATCCTCAGGACGAAACACCATATATTTT.

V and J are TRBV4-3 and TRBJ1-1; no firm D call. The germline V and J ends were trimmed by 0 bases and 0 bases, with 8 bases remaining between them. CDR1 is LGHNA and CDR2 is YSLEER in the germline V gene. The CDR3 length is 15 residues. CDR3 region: CASSQDSGMNTEAFF. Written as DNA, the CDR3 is TGCGCCAGCAGCCAAGATTCAGGCATGAACACTGAAGCTTTCTTT.